The clone carrying this T cell receptor (beta chain) has a single count. Its antigen remains unknown. This entry comes from a study of vaccination and CD4 T cells after COVID-19. In the study overall: Nasal swab PCR detected SARS-CoV-2 in convalescent patients, who comprised 9 or 10 mild cases and one severe case.

Findings of the study overall: The median proportion of reactive clones detected only post-vaccination in convalescent patients was approximately 90%.

An Oncomine TCR Beta short-read assay was used to sequence the DNA from cultured CD4+ T cells. TCRdb re-called the PCR reads with MiXCR, one entry per CDR3 protein. The table has 7,500 to 10,000 distinct CDR3 sequences, under 70% seen once. Regarding treatment: approximately nine-day PBMC culture with coronavirus spike peptide pools or control peptides (ViraFEST assay). ViraFEST expanded antigen-specific T cells with peptide pools, then sequenced TCRs. Germline values: CDR1 MNHEY, CDR2 SMNVEV (reference sequence). The ends were cut back, 5 bases at V and 13 bases at J, with 17 bases in the middle. The CDR3 extends over 13 amino acids.

What was sequenced was CD4+ T cells from blood, cultured in vitro. The chain has TRBV27 and TRBJ2-2; D is tentatively TRBD1 or TRBD2 (6 bases each). This receptor was taken from a human donor who had recovered from COVID-19. The CDR3 coding sequence is TGTGCCAGCAGTGGGGGGCCCTGGAGGGGGCTGTTTTTT. This translates into CASSGGPWRGLFF.